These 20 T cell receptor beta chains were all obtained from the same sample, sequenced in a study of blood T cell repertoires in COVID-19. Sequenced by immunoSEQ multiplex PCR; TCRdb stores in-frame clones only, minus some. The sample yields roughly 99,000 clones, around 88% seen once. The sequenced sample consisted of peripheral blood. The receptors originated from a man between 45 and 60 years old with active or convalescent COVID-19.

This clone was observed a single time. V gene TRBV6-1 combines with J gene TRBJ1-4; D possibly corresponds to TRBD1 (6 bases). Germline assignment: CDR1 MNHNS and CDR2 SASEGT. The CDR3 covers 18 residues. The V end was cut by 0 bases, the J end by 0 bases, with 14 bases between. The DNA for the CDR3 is TGTGCCAGCAGTGAAGCGCGGGCAGGGGCCGCAACTAATGAAAAACTGTTTTTT. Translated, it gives CASSEARAGAATNEKLFF.

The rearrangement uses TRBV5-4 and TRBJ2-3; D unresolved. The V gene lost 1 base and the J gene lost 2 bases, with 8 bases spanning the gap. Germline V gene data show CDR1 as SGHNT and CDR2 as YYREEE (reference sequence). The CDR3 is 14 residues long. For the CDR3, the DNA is TGTGCCAGCAGCTTGAGACTTAACACAGATACGCAGTATTTT. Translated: CASSLRLNTDTQYF.

CDR3 sequence: CASNLQGDQPQHF. For the CDR3, the DNA is TGTGCCAGCAATCTTCAGGGGGATCAGCCCCAGCATTTT. The rearrangement joins TRBV6-5 to TRBJ1-5; 7 nucleotides match TRBD1. After removal of 7 bases from V and 5 bases from J, the junction contained 5 bases not matched to a gene. This CDR3 contains 13 residues. Germline CDR1 reads MNHEY; CDR2 reads SVGAGI.

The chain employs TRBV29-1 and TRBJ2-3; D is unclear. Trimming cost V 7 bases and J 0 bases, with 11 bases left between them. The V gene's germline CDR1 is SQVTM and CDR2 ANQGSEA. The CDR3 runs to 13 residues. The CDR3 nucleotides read TGCAGCGGAGGAGACTTTAGCACAGATACGCAGTATTTT. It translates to CSGGDFSTDTQYF.

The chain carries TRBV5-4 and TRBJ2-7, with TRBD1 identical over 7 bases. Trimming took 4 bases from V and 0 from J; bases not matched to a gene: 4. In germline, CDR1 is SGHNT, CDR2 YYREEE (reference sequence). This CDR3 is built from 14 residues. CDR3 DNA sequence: TGTGCCAGCAGCAAAGGACAGGCCTCCTACGAGCAGTACTTC. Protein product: CASSKGQASYEQYF. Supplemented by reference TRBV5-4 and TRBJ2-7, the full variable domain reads ETGVTQSPTHLIKTRGQQVTLRCSSQSGHNTVSWYQQALGQGPQFIFQYYREEENGRGNFPPRFSGLQFPNYSSELNVNALELDDSALYLCASSKGQASYEQYFGPGTRLTVT.

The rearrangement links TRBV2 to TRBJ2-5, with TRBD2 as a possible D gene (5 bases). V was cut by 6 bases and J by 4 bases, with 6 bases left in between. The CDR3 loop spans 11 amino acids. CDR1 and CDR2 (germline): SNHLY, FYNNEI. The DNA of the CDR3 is TGTGCCAGCAGCGAGGGAGAGACCCAGTACTTC. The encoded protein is CASSEGETQYF.

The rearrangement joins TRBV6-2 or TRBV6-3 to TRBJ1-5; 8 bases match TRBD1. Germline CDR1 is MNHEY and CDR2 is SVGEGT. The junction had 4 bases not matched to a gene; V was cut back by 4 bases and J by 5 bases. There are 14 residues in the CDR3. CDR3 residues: CASSWTGLHQPQHF. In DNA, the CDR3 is TGTGCCAGCAGTTGGACAGGGTTACATCAGCCCCAGCATTTT.

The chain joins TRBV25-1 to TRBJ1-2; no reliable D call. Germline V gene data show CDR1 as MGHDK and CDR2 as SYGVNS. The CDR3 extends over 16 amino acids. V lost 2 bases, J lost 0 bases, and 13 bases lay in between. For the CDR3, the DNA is TGTGCCAGCAGTGAAAGGAGTTCATCCTCTAACTATGGCTACACCTTC. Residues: CASSERSSSSNYGYTF.

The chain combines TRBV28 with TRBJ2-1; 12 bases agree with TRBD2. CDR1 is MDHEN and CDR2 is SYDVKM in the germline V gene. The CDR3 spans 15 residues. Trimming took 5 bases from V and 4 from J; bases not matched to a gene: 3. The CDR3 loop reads CASSLAGGRYNEQFF. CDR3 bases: TGTGCCAGCAGTCTAGCGGGAGGGAGGTACAATGAGCAGTTCTTC.

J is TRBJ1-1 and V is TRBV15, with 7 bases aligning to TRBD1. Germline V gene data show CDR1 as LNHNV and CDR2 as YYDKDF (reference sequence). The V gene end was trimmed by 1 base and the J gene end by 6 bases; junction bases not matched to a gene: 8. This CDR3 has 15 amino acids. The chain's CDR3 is CATSRGTGVWAEAFF. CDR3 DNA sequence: TGTGCCACCAGCAGAGGAACAGGGGTATGGGCTGAAGCTTTCTTT.

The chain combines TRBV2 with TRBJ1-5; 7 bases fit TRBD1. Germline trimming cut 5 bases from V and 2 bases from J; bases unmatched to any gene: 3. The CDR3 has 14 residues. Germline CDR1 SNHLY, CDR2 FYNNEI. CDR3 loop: CASSNDRGNQPQHF. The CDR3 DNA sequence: TGTGCCAGCAGTAATGACAGGGGCAATCAGCCCCAGCATTTT.

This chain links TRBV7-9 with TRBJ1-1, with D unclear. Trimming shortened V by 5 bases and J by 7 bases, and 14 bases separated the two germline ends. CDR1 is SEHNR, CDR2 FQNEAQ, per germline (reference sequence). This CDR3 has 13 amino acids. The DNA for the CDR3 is TGTGCCAGCAGCCCAATGGCAGTTGGTGAAGCTTTCTTT. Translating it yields CASSPMAVGEAFF.

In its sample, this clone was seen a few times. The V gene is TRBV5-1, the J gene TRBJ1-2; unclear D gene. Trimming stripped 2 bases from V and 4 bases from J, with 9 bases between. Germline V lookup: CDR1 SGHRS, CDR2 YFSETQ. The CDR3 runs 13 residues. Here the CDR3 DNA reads TGCGCCAGCAGCTTAGGCGGATTCTATGGCTACACCTTC. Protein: CASSLGGFYGYTF.

Here the CDR3 reads CASSELDFDEQFF. The CDR3 DNA reads as TGTGCCAGCAGTGAACTAGACTTCGATGAGCAGTTCTTC. This chain connects TRBV2 to TRBJ2-1; D is unclear. The V gene lost 2 bases and the J gene lost 8 bases, with 10 bases spanning the gap. In germline, CDR1 is SNHLY, CDR2 FYNNEI. The CDR3 spans 13 residues.

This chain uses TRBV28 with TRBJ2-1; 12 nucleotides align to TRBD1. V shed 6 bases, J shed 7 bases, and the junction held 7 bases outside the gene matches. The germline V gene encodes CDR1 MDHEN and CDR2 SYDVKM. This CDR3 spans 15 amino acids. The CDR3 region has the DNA TGTGCCAGCAGGGTGCCGGGACAGGGGGCAAATGAGCAGTTCTTC. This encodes CASRVPGQGANEQFF.

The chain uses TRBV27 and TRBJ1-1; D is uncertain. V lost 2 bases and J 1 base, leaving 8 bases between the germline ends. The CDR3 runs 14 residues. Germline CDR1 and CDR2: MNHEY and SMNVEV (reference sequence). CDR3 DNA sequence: TGTGCCAGCAGTTTAAACCGGGGGAACACTGAAGCTTTCTTT. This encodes CASSLNRGNTEAFF.

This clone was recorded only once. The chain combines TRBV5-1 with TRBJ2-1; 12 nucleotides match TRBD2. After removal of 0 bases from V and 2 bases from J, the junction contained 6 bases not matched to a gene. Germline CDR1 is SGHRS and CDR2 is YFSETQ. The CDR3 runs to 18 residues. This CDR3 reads CASSLGLAGGLTYNEQFF. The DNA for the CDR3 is TGCGCCAGCAGCTTGGGGCTAGCGGGAGGGCTAACCTACAATGAGCAGTTCTTC.

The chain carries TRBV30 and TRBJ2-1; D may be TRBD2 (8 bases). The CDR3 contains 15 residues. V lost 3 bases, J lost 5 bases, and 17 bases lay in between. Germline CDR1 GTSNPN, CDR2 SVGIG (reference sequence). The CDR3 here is CAWSRGAGGDNEQFF. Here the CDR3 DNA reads TGTGCCTGGAGCAGGGGGGCGGGAGGCGACAATGAGCAGTTCTTC.

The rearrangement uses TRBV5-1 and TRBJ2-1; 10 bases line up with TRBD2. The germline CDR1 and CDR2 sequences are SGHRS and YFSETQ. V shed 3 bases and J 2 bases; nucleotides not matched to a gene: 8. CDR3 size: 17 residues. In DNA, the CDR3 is TGCGCCAGCAGCTCGGCGATAGCGGGAGGTGCCTACAATGAGCAGTTCTTC. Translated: CASSSAIAGGAYNEQFF.

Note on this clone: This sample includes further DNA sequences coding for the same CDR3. CDR3 residues: CASSPRDISGNTIYF. The CDR3 DNA reads TGTGCCAGCTCACCACGGGACATTTCAGGAAACACCATATATTTT. The V call is TRBV18, the J call TRBJ1-3; maybe TRBD1 (6 bases). This CDR3 has 15 residues. Trimming took 1 base from V and 4 from J, leaving 11 bases between them. Germline V CDR1 and CDR2: KGHSH, LQKENI.